These T cell receptor beta chains were read from a single sample in a study of OX40 agonist ivuxolimab in advanced cancers. TCRdb's table, derived via immunoSEQ multiplex PCR, lists solely in-frame clones and lacks some. The data show around 37,000 clones, 88% seen once. This specimen was CD4+ or CD8+ T cells sorted from blood, taken in a trial of the OX40 agonist ivuxolimab. These receptors were taken from an adult with an advanced solid tumor such as melanoma, head and neck, liver or kidney cancer. The CDR3 runs from the conserved cysteine through the conserved F or W. A D gene is named only where the DNA matches it firmly.

d_call	v_call	j_call	cdr3_aa
-	TRBV6-5	TRBJ2-3	CASSYGRTDTQYF
TRBD2	TRBV27	TRBJ2-1	CASRVGTSGIWAYNEQFF
-	TRBV6-1	TRBJ1-5	CASSEWQPQHF
TRBD2	TRBV15	TRBJ2-3	CATSTQRETATDTQYF
TRBD2	TRBV11-2	TRBJ2-3	CASSPPLATSTDTQYF
-	TRBV19	TRBJ2-1	CASSQGGGESSYNEQFF
-	TRBV27	TRBJ2-7	CASSEGPPGRSYEQYF
-	TRBV29-1	TRBJ2-7	CSVTTGLGSLLEQYF
TRBD1	TRBV25-1	TRBJ2-1	CASSGTEYNEQFF
-	TRBV9	TRBJ2-7	CASSADGYEQYF
-	TRBV5-4	TRBJ1-1	CASSSSWGLEAFF
-	TRBV7-9	TRBJ2-7	CASSLVTGVREQYF
-	TRBV9	TRBJ2-7	CASSVAAGPYEQYF
TRBD2	TRBV7-8	TRBJ2-2	CASSLGTSGNTGELFF
TRBD2	TRBV4-3	TRBJ2-1	CASSRETSGSYNEQFF
-	TRBV7-5	TRBJ2-7	CVRSPSGSYEQYF
-	TRBV7-3	TRBJ2-3	CASSLYGTDTQYF
-	TRBV19	TRBJ2-3	CASSIGLGADTQYF
-	TRBV20-1	TRBJ1-6	CSATDNSPLHF
-	TRBV4-2	TRBJ2-5	CASSSRRGQETQYF
-	TRBV9	TRBJ2-2	CASSGGKGELFF
-	TRBV7-8	TRBJ2-2	CASSLGAGELFF
TRBD2	TRBV28	TRBJ2-1	CASSFGLAGHNEQFF
-	TRBV28	TRBJ2-5	CASSLFPAETQYF
TRBD1	TRBV27	TRBJ2-5	CASRPQGAETQYF
-	TRBV5-8	TRBJ2-7	CASSRTVYEQYF
-	TRBV4-3	TRBJ1-2	CASSQDSQGVGYTF
-	TRBV9	TRBJ2-7	CASSVGPAYEQYF
-	TRBV27	TRBJ2-3	CASSLLADTQYF